The following is a T cell receptor (beta chain) sequence with its context. This sample is part of a study of blood T cell repertoires in COVID-19. The data were produced by immunoSEQ multiplex PCR, yet TCRdb's version contains in-frame clones alone and is incomplete. The table includes over 250,000 clones, 85% detected once. The sequence was obtained from a man in his fifties with active or convalescent COVID-19. The sequencing input was peripheral blood.

CDR3 DNA sequence: TGTGCCAGCAGCTTTATCGGGCGGGAGGGAGGAACCTACAATGAGCAGTTCTTC. It codes for CASSFIGREGGTYNEQFF. J is TRBJ2-1 and V is TRBV11-2, with 9 bases lining up with TRBD2. The CDR3 is 18 residues long. The V segment lost 3 bases and the J segment 2 bases; nucleotides outside the gene matches: 11. Germline V CDR1 and CDR2: SGHAT, FQNNGV.